A single sample gave rise to the 20 T cell receptor beta chains below, sequenced in a study of vaccination and CD4 T cells after COVID-19. Sequencing of the DNA from cultured CD4+ T cells was carried out with the Oncomine TCR Beta short-read assay. TCRdb reprocessed the PCR reads via MiXCR and lists one record per CDR3 protein. This sample has around 6,400 distinct CDR3 sequences, with 75% to 85% found just once. As for treatment: roughly ten-day PBMC culture with coronavirus spike peptide pools or control peptides (ViraFEST assay). For these TCRs, the target antigens are not known. The sample comprised CD4+ T cells from blood, cultured in vitro. The receptor set was obtained from a human donor who had recovered from COVID-19.

The CDR3 loop reads CASSARRTGRTAGGTGELFF. CDR3 DNA sequence: TGTGCCAGCAGCGCACGCAGGACAGGTCGAACAGCCGGGGGCACCGGGGAGCTGTTTTTT. The genes are TRBV9 and TRBJ2-2, with D maybe TRBD1 (7 bases). Germline-derived CDR1 and CDR2 are SGDLS and YYNGEE. CDR3 size: 20 residues. The V gene lost 3 bases and the J gene lost 4 bases, with 28 bases spanning the gap.

This chain joins TRBV20-1 and TRBJ1-2; no clear D. CDR3 length equals 16 residues. Germline V lookup: CDR1 DFQATT, CDR2 SNEGSKA (reference sequence). V dropped 0 bases and J dropped 0 bases, with 14 bases sitting between them. This chain's CDR3 is CSARDLSGGTNYGYTF. The CDR3 coding sequence is TGCAGTGCTAGAGATCTATCGGGCGGAACTAACTATGGCTACACCTTC.

The table lists this clonotype with a few counts. The chain uses TRBV20-1 and TRBJ1-1; D not resolved. Germline V lookup: CDR1 DFQATT, CDR2 SNEGSKA (reference sequence). The length of the CDR3 is 13 residues. Trimming cost V 2 bases and J 0 bases, with 7 bases left between them. The CDR3 DNA sequence: TGCAGTGCTAGACAGGTGATGAACACTGAAGCTTTCTTT. The encoded protein is CSARQVMNTEAFF.

The V and J genes are TRBV20-1 and TRBJ1-5; 9 bases align to TRBD1. The CDR3 is made up of 12 amino acids. Germline V gene data show CDR1 as DFQATT and CDR2 as SNEGSKA (reference sequence). V shed 8 bases and J 6 bases; nucleotides not matched to a gene: 5. CDR3 amino acids: CSKGTGTQPQHF. The CDR3 coding sequence is TGCAGTAAGGGGACAGGGACTCAGCCCCAGCATTTT.

A single count supports this clonotype. J is TRBJ1-5 and V is TRBV6-1, with TRBD1 as a possible D gene (6 bases). The germline gives CDR1 MNHNS, CDR2 SASEGT. The CDR3 spans 15 residues. The V gene lost 2 bases and the J gene lost 6 bases, with 14 bases spanning the gap. The CDR3 nucleotides are TGTGCCAGCAGTGAATGGCGGACAGTTAGTCAGCCCCAGCATTTT. This translates into CASSEWRTVSQPQHF.

This clonotype is labeled as large. An end of the junction differs from the germline gene, which may be a read error. The chain carries TRBV11-2 and TRBJ2-5, with 10 bases aligning to TRBD2. Germline lookup yields CDR1 SGHAT and CDR2 FQNNGV. The CDR3 is 19 amino acids. Written as DNA, the CDR3 is TGTGCCAGCAGCATCCGCTCGTGGGGGCTAGCGGGAGTTAAAGAGACCCAGTATTTC. This encodes CASSIRSWGLAGVKETQYF.

Judged by abundance, this clonotype is medium-sized. As DNA, the CDR3 is TGTGCCAGCAGCTCCCCGGTCTCCGATACGCAGTATTTT. This codes for CASSSPVSDTQYF. The chain employs TRBV7-2 and TRBJ2-3; the D is unclear. Germline CDR1 is SGHTA and CDR2 is FQGNSA. The CDR3 sequence is 13 residues long. V gave up 4 bases and J gave up 6 bases, with 11 bases separating them.

In its sample, this clonotype was seen once. V and J are TRBV20-1 and TRBJ1-5; 7 nucleotides match TRBD1. Trimming took 1 base from V and 6 from J; bases not matched to a gene: 9. CDR3 size: 15 residues. Per the germline V gene, CDR1 is DFQATT and CDR2 is SNEGSKA (reference sequence). CDR3 nucleotides: TGCAGTGCTAGAGCAGCCAGGGGGGTTAGTCAGCCCCAGCATTTT. Residues: CSARAARGVSQPQHF.

This clonotype came up a few times. This rearrangement joins TRBV2 to TRBJ2-4; D not resolved. The germline V and J ends were trimmed by 3 bases and 2 bases, with 8 bases remaining between them. The germline gives CDR1 SNHLY, CDR2 FYNNEI. The CDR3 spans 14 residues. As DNA, the CDR3 is TGTGCCAGCAGTGACAGCCTAACCAAAAACATTCAGTACTTC. It specifies CASSDSLTKNIQYF. The complete variable domain, with remaining parts taken from reference TRBV2 and TRBJ2-4, reads EPEVTQTPSHQVTQMGQEVILRCVPISNHLYFYWYRQILGQKVEFLVSFYNNEISEKSEIFDDQFSVERPDGSNFTLKIRSTKLEDSAMYFCASSDSLTKNIQYFGAGTRLSVL.

The rearrangement joins TRBV6-5 to TRBJ2-5; possibly TRBD1 for D (6 bases). CDR1 MNHEY and CDR2 SVGAGI come from the germline V gene. V was shortened by 2 bases and J by 1 base, with 8 bases between the two germline ends. The CDR3 is 14 amino acids. CDR3 coding DNA: TGTGCCAGCAGTTACGGGGGCGCCCAAGAGACCCAGTACTTC. The encoded protein is CASSYGGAQETQYF.

The chain employs TRBV5-1 and TRBJ2-5; no definite D call. Germline CDR1 reads SGHRS; CDR2 reads YFSETQ. The CDR3 totals 15 residues. V lost 0 bases, J lost 2 bases, and 11 bases lay in between. CDR3 loop: CASSLEVSQQETQYF. The CDR3 DNA sequence: TGCGCCAGCAGCTTGGAAGTCAGCCAACAAGAGACCCAGTACTTC.

The sample holds a few counts of this clonotype. The CDR3 spells CASSYSPGVRSGNTIYF. CDR3 nucleotides: TGTGCCAGCAGTTACTCCCCAGGGGTCAGGTCTGGAAACACCATATATTTT. This chain uses TRBV6-5 with TRBJ1-3, with D maybe TRBD1 (6 bases). This CDR3 spans 17 amino acids. Germline CDR1 reads MNHEY; CDR2 reads SVGAGI. Trimming cost V 0 bases and J 1 base, with 13 bases left between them.

This clonotype was picked up a small number of times. V is TRBV7-2 and J is TRBJ1-5; 10 bases match TRBD1. This CDR3 is 16 amino acids long. V trimming: 5 bases; J trimming: 6 bases; junction bases outside the gene matches: 10. The germline V gene encodes CDR1 SGHTA and CDR2 FQGNSA. CDR3 protein: CASSPRRDRGFQPQHF. The CDR3 region has the DNA TGTGCCAGCAGCCCACGCCGGGACAGGGGTTTTCAGCCCCAGCATTTT. Together with reference TRBV7-2 and TRBJ1-5, the CDR3 gives the full variable domain: GAGVSQSPSNKVTEKGKDVELRCDPISGHTALYWYRQSLGQGLEFLIYFQGNSAPDKSGLPSDRFSAERTGGSVSTLTIQRTQQEDSAVYLCASSPRRDRGFQPQHFGDGTRLSIL.

This chain joins TRBV20-1 and TRBJ2-3; 9 positions match TRBD2. This CDR3 spans 15 amino acids. CDR1 is DFQATT and CDR2 is SNEGSKA in the germline V gene (reference sequence). The V segment lost 5 bases and the J segment 5 bases; nucleotides outside the gene matches: 11. The CDR3 DNA is TGCAGTGCTCCCGGACGGCGGGGGGGTGGAGATACGCAGTATTTT. Translating gives CSAPGRRGGGDTQYF.

The chain couples TRBV28 to TRBJ1-1, with 9 bases aligning to TRBD1. The CDR3 spans 16 residues. The junction had 9 bases not matched to a gene; V was cut back by 3 bases and J by 4 bases. Germline V CDR1 and CDR2: MDHEN, SYDVKM. The CDR3, as DNA: TGTGCCAGCAGTTTCCCCGTTGGACAGGGGCGCACTGAAGCTTTCTTT. Its translation is CASSFPVGQGRTEAFF. Based on the CDR3 plus reference TRBV28 and TRBJ1-1, the full variable domain is DVKVTQSSRYLVKRTGEKVFLECVQDMDHENMFWYRQDPGLGLRLIYFSYDVKMKEKGDIPEGYSVSREKKERFSLILESASTNQTSMYLCASSFPVGQGRTEAFFGQGTRLTVV.

The J gene is TRBJ1-5, the V gene TRBV6-5; possible D gene TRBD1, 6 bases. Germline-derived CDR1 and CDR2 are MNHEY and SVGAGI. Trimming cost V 0 bases and J 2 bases, with 11 bases left between them. The CDR3 is made up of 16 amino acids. CDR3 in amino acids: CASSYSGGGGNQPQHF. CDR3 sequence (DNA): TGTGCCAGCAGTTACTCGGGGGGCGGAGGCAATCAGCCCCAGCATTTT.

J is TRBJ2-2 and V is TRBV7-6; 9 bases match TRBD1. Looked up from germline, CDR1 is SGHVS and CDR2 is FNYEAQ. V was clipped by 6 bases and J by 0 bases; unmatched bases: 5. CDR3 length equals 16 residues. CDR3 nucleotide sequence: TGTGCCAGCAGTAGAACAGGGGGCGCGAACACCGGGGAGCTGTTTTTT. Encoded protein: CASSRTGGANTGELFF.

V gene TRBV5-4 combines with J gene TRBJ2-5; 8 bases are a match to TRBD1. Trimming removed 3 bases from V and 4 bases from J; junction bases left unmatched: 2. The CDR3 is 13 residues long. Germline loops: CDR1 SGHNT, CDR2 YYREEE (reference sequence). Here the CDR3 DNA reads TGTGCCAGCAGCTACGACAGGGGAGAGACCCAGTACTTC. Its protein is CASSYDRGETQYF.

CDR3 residues: CASSLGIDQPQHF. The CDR3 DNA reads TGCGCCAGCAGCTTGGGTATTGATCAGCCCCAGCATTTT. The rearrangement links TRBV5-1 to TRBJ1-5; D is uncertain. Germline lookup yields CDR1 SGHRS and CDR2 YFSETQ. The CDR3 loop spans 13 amino acids. Trimming left V 0 bases short and J 5 bases short, with 6 bases between.

DNA for the CDR3: TGTGCCAGCAGTTACTCGATAAGACAAGGACAGCCCCAGCATTTT. Protein product: CASSYSIRQGQPQHF. The chain is built from TRBV6-5 and TRBJ1-5; D unclear. V was clipped by 0 bases and J by 7 bases, with 13 bases between them. The germline V gene encodes CDR1 MNHEY and CDR2 SVGAGI. The CDR3 sequence is 15 residues long.